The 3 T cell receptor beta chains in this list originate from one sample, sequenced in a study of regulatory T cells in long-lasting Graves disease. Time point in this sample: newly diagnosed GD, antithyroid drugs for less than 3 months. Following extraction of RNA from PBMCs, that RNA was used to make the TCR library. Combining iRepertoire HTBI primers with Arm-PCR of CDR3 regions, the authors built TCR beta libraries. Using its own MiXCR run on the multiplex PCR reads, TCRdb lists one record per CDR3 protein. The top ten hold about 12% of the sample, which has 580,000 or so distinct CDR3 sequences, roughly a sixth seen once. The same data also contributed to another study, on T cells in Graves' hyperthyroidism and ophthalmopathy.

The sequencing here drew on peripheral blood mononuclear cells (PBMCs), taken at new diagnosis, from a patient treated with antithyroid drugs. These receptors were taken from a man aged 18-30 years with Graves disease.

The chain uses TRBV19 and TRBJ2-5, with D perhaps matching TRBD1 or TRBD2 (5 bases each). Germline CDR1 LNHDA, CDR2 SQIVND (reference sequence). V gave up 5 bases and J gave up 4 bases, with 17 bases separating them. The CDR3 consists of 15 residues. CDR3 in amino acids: CASSPTVGAGETQYF. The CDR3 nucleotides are TGTGCCAGTAGTCCGACTGTCGGGGCCGGAGAGACCCAGTACTTC.

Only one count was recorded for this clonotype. The CDR3 reads CASSLAASGRPNEQFF. The CDR3 DNA follows: TGCGCCAGCAGCTTGGCGGCTAGCGGGAGACCAAATGAGCAGTTCTTC. The chain recombines TRBV5-1 with TRBJ2-1; TRBD2 matches at 10 bases. The length of the CDR3 is 16 residues. Germline CDR1 is SGHRS and CDR2 is YFSETQ. After removal of 0 bases from V and 7 bases from J, the junction contained 7 bases not matched to a gene.

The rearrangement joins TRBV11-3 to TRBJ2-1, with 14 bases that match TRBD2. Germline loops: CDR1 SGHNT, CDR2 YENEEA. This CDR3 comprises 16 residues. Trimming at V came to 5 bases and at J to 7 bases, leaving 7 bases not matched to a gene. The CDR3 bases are TGTGCCAGCAGCCAAGAAAGACTAGCGGGAGGGAATGAGCAGTTCTTC. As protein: CASSQERLAGGNEQFF.